This T cell receptor beta chain comes out of a study of cytomegalovirus exposure and HLA in healthy donors. CDR3 length: 14 amino acids. The V segment lost 6 bases and the J segment 7 bases; nucleotides outside the gene matches: 6. Germline-derived CDR1 and CDR2 are SNHLY and FYNNEI. General observations from the study: A later analysis reportedly identified an Asian-associated ancestry cluster as carrying fewer N-insertions than the roughly 600-donor mean. There was a cluster of highly shared sequence variants that was likely a sequencing artifact. It was taken for granted in presence/absence analyses that sequencing depth across donors was roughly uniform.

Concerning this clone itself: Its target is unknown.

Primers: 60 Vbeta forward and 13 Jbeta reverse. Some clones are missing from TCRdb's copy, which holds only in-frame ones; the method was immunoSEQ multiplex PCR. This table holds approximately 150,000 clones, roughly three quarters found once. The receptor comes from a male donor in good health and CMV-seronegative. What was sequenced was PBMCs. The chain combines TRBV2 with TRBJ2-1; 10 bases map to TRBD1. The CDR3 reads CASRTGGAGNEQFF. The CDR3 DNA is TGTGCCAGCAGGACAGGGGGCGCAGGGAATGAGCAGTTCTTC.